These T cell receptor beta chains were read from a single sample in a study of shared clonotypes between healthy human individuals. The repertoire was sequenced with immunoSEQ multiplex PCR; TCRdb's copy has only in-frame clones and lacks some. This sample has 400,000 or so clones, with just over 95% found just once. Sequencing was carried out using memory CD8+ T cells sorted from blood. Receptors were obtained from a man in his thirties or forties in good health. Each CDR3 is given with its conserved first and last residue. D genes are given only for firm matches. Some rows mark clone size as missing; the rest say once, few, many or name a class of expanded clone.

>NA|NA|TRBJ2-6|TRBV6-6
TGTGCCAGCAGCACGGTAGCTGGGGCCAACGTCCTGACTTTC
CASSTVAGANVLTF
>TRBD1|NA|TRBJ1-4|TRBV6-5
TGTGCCAGCAGGCAGTCCGGGACAGGAGAAAAACTGTTTTTT
CASRQSGTGEKLFF
>NA|NA|TRBJ2-3|TRBV18
TGTGCCAGCTCAGGGTCTAGCGGCACAGATACGCAGTATTTT
CASSGSSGTDTQYF
>NA|NA|TRBJ1-2|TRBV5-8
TGTGCCAGCAGCTTATTCCCCGGACAGAGCTATGGCTACACCTTC
CASSLFPGQSYGYTF
>NA|NA|TRBJ1-5|TRBV7-9
TGTGCCAGCAGCTTGGGGGGTCAGCCCCAGCATTTT
CASSLGGQPQHF
>TRBD2|NA|TRBJ2-7|TRBV10-3
TGTGCCATCAGTGACACTGGGACTAGCGGGAGACAACACGAGCAGTACTTC
CAISDTGTSGRQHEQYF
>TRBD1|NA|TRBJ1-2|TRBV5-1
TGCGCCAGCAGCTCTACCGGGACAGCCGTCCCTGGCTACACCTTC
CASSSTGTAVPGYTF
>NA|NA|TRBJ1-1|TRBV29-1
TGCAGCGTTGCAGGGGCGGTCACTGAAGCTTTCTTT
CSVAGAVTEAFF
>TRBD1|few|TRBJ1-2|TRBV27
TGTGCCAGCAGTCTCCGACAGGGGTTGGGCTACACCTTC
CASSLRQGLGYTF
>TRBD2|NA|TRBJ2-7|TRBV28
TGTGCCAGTGGGACTAGCCTACCCTACGAGCAGTACTTC
CASGTSLPYEQYF
>TRBD2|NA|TRBJ2-7|TRBV6-5
TGTGCCAGCGTGAAAGTGGTAGCGGGAAGTCACGAGCAGTACTTC
CASVKVVAGSHEQYF
>TRBD1|NA|TRBJ1-5|TRBV19
TGTGCCAGTAAAGACAGGGGGCCGAGAAATCAGCCCCAGCATTTT
CASKDRGPRNQPQHF
>NA|NA|TRBJ2-1|TRBV7-2
TGTGCCAGCAGCTCCGGGACATTATACAATGAGCAGTTCTTC
CASSSGTLYNEQFF
>NA|NA|TRBJ2-3|TRBV11-2
TGTGCCAGCAGCTTATTAGATACGCAGTATTTT
CASSLLDTQYF
>NA|once|TRBJ1-2|TRBV28
TGTGCCAGCAGAGTTGCGGGCGATTCATACTATGGCTACACCTTC
CASRVAGDSYYGYTF
>TRBD2|NA|TRBJ2-1|TRBV10-2
TGCGCCAGCAGTGTTGCGGGAGACTCCTACAATGAGCAGTTCTTC
CASSVAGDSYNEQFF
>NA|NA|TRBJ2-3|TRBV6-5
TGTGCCAGCAGAACCGAAGCGGGTCCGAGTCGTCCGCAGTATTTT
CASRTEAGPSRPQYF
>NA|NA|TRBJ2-2|TRBV7-8
TGTGCCAGCAGCTTAGGGGGCGCCGGGGAGCTGTTTTTT
CASSLGGAGELFF
>NA|NA|TRBJ1-6|TRBV2
TGTGCCAGCACCATGGACGAGGCCAGGGGTGGTAATTCACCCCTCCACTTT
CASTMDEARGGNSPLHF
>NA|few|TRBJ1-2|TRBV7-9
TGTGCCAGCAGCTTAGGGACCGACTATGGCTACACCTTC
CASSLGTDYGYTF
>TRBD1|NA|TRBJ2-7|TRBV6-5
TGTGCCAGCTGGGACAGTAACTCCTACGAGCAGTACTTC
CASWDSNSYEQYF
>NA|NA|TRBJ1-1|TRBV30
TGTGCCTTCCGCCGGGAGAGGAGCACTGAAGCTTTCTTT
CAFRRERSTEAFF
>TRBD2|once|TRBJ2-4|TRBV9
TGTGCCAGCAGCCTCGGGACTAGCGGGACCAACATTCAGTACTTC
CASSLGTSGTNIQYF
>NA|NA|TRBJ2-1|TRBV5-6
TGTGCCAGCAGCTTCCTTTCAGGGGATGAGCAGTTCTTC
CASSFLSGDEQFF
>NA|NA|TRBJ2-5|TRBV21-1
TGTGCCAGCAGCGGACCTAGCGGGAGGGCCCCGGAGACCCAGTACTTC
CASSGPSGRAPETQYF
>TRBD2|NA|TRBJ2-1|TRBV7-9
TGTGCCAGCAGCTTAAGGACTAGCGGGAGGAGTTGGCAGTTCTTC
CASSLRTSGRSWQFF
>NA|NA|TRBJ2-7|TRBV6-5
TGTGCCAGCAGTTACTCTAGACAGCGGGTCTACGAGCAGCACTTC
CASSYSRQRVYEQHF
>TRBD1|NA|TRBJ1-1|TRBV2
TGTGCCAGCAACAGGGGGAAAGCTTTCTTT
CASNRGKAFF
>NA|once|TRBJ2-7|TRBV7-9
TGTGCCAGCAGCTTGGGCTGGTTCTACGAGCAGTACTTC
CASSLGWFYEQYF
>NA|NA|TRBJ2-5|TRBV5-1
TGCGCCAGTAGAAACGGACCAGGGAAGGGGACCCAGTACTTC
CASRNGPGKGTQYF
>TRBD1|NA|TRBJ1-2|TRBV29-1
TGCAGCGCAGCGACAGGGAAGGTCTATGGCTACACCTTC
CSAATGKVYGYTF
>NA|NA|TRBJ2-7|TRBV5-1
TGCGCCAGCAGCTCCCAACCCGGGACGGCTACCTACGAGCAGTACTTC
CASSSQPGTATYEQYF
>TRBD2|NA|TRBJ2-7|TRBV7-9
TGTGCCAGCAGCTTAGGGCCTAGCGGGAGGAACGAGCAGTACTTC
CASSLGPSGRNEQYF
>NA|NA|TRBJ2-3|TRBV7-9
TGTGCCAGCCGAGCGGTTCGGGGCCTCGGGAATACGCAGTATTTT
CASRAVRGLGNTQYF
>NA|NA|TRBJ2-3|TRBV30
TGTGCCTGGAGTGTACAGGGGGGGGATACGCAGTATTTT
CAWSVQGGDTQYF
>TRBD1|NA|TRBJ2-2|TRBV27
TGTGCCAGCACCTCGAGCAGGGGGCGAAAAAACACCGGGGAGCTGTTTTTT
CASTSSRGRKNTGELFF
>NA|NA|TRBJ1-2|TRBV28
TGTGCCAGCAGTGTACAGGGACTAGATGGCTACACCTTC
CASSVQGLDGYTF
>TRBD2|NA|TRBJ2-3|TRBV7-2
TGTGCCAGCAGCCTGGGGGGAAGCGGGAGGATATCTAGCACAGATACGCAGTATTTT
CASSLGGSGRISSTDTQYF
>TRBD1|NA|TRBJ1-1|TRBV25-1
TGTGCCAGCAGTGAATCCCCGGACAGGGGGTTTAATGAAGCTTTCTTT
CASSESPDRGFNEAFF
>NA|NA|TRBJ1-4|TRBV5-6
TGTGCCAGCAGCTTGGGAGGGGATATGGATGAAAAACTGTTTTTT
CASSLGGDMDEKLFF
>TRBD2|NA|TRBJ2-1|TRBV7-9
TGTGCCAGCAGCGACCCCCTAGCGGGAGGGCCCCATGAGCAGTTCTTC
CASSDPLAGGPHEQFF
>TRBD1|NA|TRBJ2-5|TRBV6-6
TGTGCCAGCAGTTACTTCAGGGGGCCGGGGGAGACCCAGTACTTC
CASSYFRGPGETQYF
>TRBD2|NA|TRBJ2-1|TRBV4-1
TGCGCCAGCAGCCCACCGGGACTAGCCTACAATGAGCAGTTCTTC
CASSPPGLAYNEQFF
>NA|once|TRBJ1-3|TRBV6-1
TGTGCCAGCAACGTCGCTTCTGGAAACACCATATATTTT
CASNVASGNTIYF
>NA|NA|TRBJ1-2|TRBV2
TGTGCCAGCAGCAGAGAAGGGAATCGAGTATGGTTCGGCTACACCTTC
CASSREGNRVWFGYTF
>NA|NA|TRBJ2-5|TRBV11-2
TGTGCCAGCAGTCTCGACGAAGGGTTGGAGACCCAGTACTTC
CASSLDEGLETQYF
>NA|once|TRBJ1-1|TRBV21-1
TGTGCCAGCAGCAAAGAGGGAGGACAGGGTATAGCTTTCTTT
CASSKEGGQGIAFF
>TRBD1|NA|TRBJ2-7|TRBV2
TGTGCCAACCGGGACAGGGCCTACGAGCAGTACTTC
CANRDRAYEQYF
>NA|NA|TRBJ1-1|TRBV6-1
TGTGCCAGCTCAAGTTTGAGGAACACTGAAGCTTTCTTT
CASSSLRNTEAFF
>NA|NA|TRBJ2-7|TRBV13
TGTGCCAGCAGTCTCGGAGGCTACGAGCAGTACTTC
CASSLGGYEQYF
>NA|once|TRBJ2-4|TRBV28
TGTGCCAGCAGTTTATACGAAGACATTCAGTACTTC
CASSLYEDIQYF
>NA|once|TRBJ2-5|TRBV9
TGTGCCAGCAGCCCCGGGTCTCGCAGGGAGACCCAGTACTTC
CASSPGSRRETQYF
>NA|once|TRBJ1-2|TRBV5-1
TGCGCCAGCAGCATCAGGGTTGAGTATGGCTACACCTTC
CASSIRVEYGYTF
>NA|once|TRBJ2-1|TRBV7-2
TGTGCCAGCAGCTTAGTCTTTGGACGGATGTCTTACAATGAGCAGTTCTTC
CASSLVFGRMSYNEQFF